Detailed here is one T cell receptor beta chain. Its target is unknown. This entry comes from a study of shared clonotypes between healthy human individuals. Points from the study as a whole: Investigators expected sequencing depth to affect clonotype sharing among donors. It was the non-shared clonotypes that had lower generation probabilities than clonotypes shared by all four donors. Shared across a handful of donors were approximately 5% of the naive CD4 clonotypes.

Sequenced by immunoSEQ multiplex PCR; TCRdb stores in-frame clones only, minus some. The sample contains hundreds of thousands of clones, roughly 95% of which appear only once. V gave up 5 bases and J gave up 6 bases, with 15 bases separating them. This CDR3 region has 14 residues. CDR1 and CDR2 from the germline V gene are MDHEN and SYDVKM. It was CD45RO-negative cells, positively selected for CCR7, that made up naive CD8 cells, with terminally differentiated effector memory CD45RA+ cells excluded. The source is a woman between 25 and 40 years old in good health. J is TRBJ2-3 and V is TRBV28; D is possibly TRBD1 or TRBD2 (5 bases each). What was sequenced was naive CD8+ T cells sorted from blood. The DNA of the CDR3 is TGTGCCAGCAGTGAGACCGGGACCCTCGATACGCAGTATTTT. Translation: CASSETGTLDTQYF.